The 5 T cell receptor beta chains reported below all come from one sample, sequenced in a study of T cell clones after liver transplantation. Alloreactive TCRbeta sequences came from sequencing proliferating CFSE-low cells in the MLR. Their cognate antigens are unknown. The method was immunoSEQ multiplex PCR; TCRdb's version includes in-frame clones alone and lacks a portion of them. The sample carries 270 or so clones, 49% recorded once. What was sequenced was CD4+ T cells from cultured PBMCs. These receptors came from a human patient who received a liver transplant. The graft donor may have contributed some T cells.

By share, this clone ranks as hyperexpanded (1% or more). The chain is built from TRBV7-2 and TRBJ2-5, with D tentatively TRBD2 (6 bases). Germline V gene lookup returns CDR1 SGHTA and CDR2 FQGNSA. CDR3 length: 14 amino acids. Trimming cost V 1 base and J 1 base, with 7 bases left between them. CDR3 in DNA: TGTGCCAGCAGCTTAGTGGGGGGCCAAGAGACCCAGTACTTC. Translated: CASSLVGGQETQYF.

CDR3 loop: CASSVGSGGANHNEQFF. The CDR3 bases are TGTGCCAGCAGCGTAGGGTCGGGTGGGGCTAACCACAATGAGCAGTTCTTC. This chain connects TRBV9 to TRBJ2-1; D is possibly TRBD1 (5 bases). Germline CDR1 SGDLS, CDR2 YYNGEE. This CDR3 spans 17 amino acids. Deletions cut 0 bases from V and 5 bases from J, with 18 bases between.

This chain joins TRBV8-2 and TRBJ2-6. TRBV8-2 is given as a pseudogene. The CDR3 contains 17 residues. The CDR3 reads CGIGAMITQSRANVLTF. CDR3 in DNA: TGTGGCATAGGTGCCATGATAACACAAAGTCGGGCCAACGTCCTGACTTTC.

The chain combines TRBV5-1 with TRBJ2-3; TRBD1 aligns across 11 bases. The CDR3 totals 15 residues. Losses at the gene ends were 3 bases for V and 4 bases for J; bases not matched to a gene: 4. In germline, CDR1 is SGHRS, CDR2 YFSETQ. The CDR3 DNA is TGCGCCAGCAGCTGGACAGGGGGCGTATCAGATACGCAGTATTTT. As protein: CASSWTGGVSDTQYF.

This clone was seen more than once but under ten times. The chain links TRBV9 to TRBJ1-2; 8 bases agree with TRBD1. The length of the CDR3 is 16 residues. Trimming at V came to 3 bases and at J to 6 bases, leaving 13 bases not matched to a gene. Germline CDR1 SGDLS, CDR2 YYNGEE. CDR3 in amino acids: CASSAQQGVSINGYTF. CDR3 sequence (DNA): TGTGCCAGCAGCGCCCAACAGGGGGTTAGTATAAATGGCTACACCTTC.